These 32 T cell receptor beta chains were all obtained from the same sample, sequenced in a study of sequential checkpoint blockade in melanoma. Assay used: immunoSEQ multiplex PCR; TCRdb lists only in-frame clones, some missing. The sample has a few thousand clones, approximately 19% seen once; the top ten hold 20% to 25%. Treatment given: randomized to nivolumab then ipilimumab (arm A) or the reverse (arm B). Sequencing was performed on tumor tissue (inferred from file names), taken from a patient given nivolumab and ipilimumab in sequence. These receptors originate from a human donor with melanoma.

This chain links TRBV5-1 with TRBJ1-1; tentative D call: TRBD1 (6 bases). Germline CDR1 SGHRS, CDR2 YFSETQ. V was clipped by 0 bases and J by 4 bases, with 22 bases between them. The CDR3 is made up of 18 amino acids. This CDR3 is CASSLGPGHTLGSTEAFF. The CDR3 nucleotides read TGCGCCAGCAGCTTGGGACCGGGACACACCCTGGGGAGCACTGAAGCTTTCTTT.

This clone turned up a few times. The CDR3 DNA reads as TGTGCCAGCAGTTACTCGTATGGAGGGGTTGAGCAGTTCTTC. Its translation: CASSYSYGGVEQFF. The rearrangement links TRBV6-8 to TRBJ2-1, with D maybe TRBD2 (6 bases). The CDR3 is 14 amino acids. Germline V gene data show CDR1 as MNHGY and CDR2 as SAAAGT. V lost 0 bases to trimming and J lost 9 bases, with 12 bases between them.

The CDR3 protein is CASSQTAARLGNTIYF. CDR3 nucleotide sequence: TGTGCCAGCTCACAGACCGCCGCGAGGTTGGGCAACACCATATATTTT. This chain connects TRBV18 to TRBJ1-3; D gene unclear. V shed 4 bases and J shed 7 bases, with 20 bases lying between them. CDR3 size: 16 residues. The germline V gene has CDR1 KGHSH and CDR2 LQKENI.

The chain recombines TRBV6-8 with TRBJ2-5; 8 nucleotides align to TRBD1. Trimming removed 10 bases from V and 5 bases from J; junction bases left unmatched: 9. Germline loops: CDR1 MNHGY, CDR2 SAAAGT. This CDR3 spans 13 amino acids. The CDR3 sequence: CAIQGAGTETQYF. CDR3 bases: TGTGCCATTCAGGGGGCGGGGACGGAGACCCAGTACTTC.

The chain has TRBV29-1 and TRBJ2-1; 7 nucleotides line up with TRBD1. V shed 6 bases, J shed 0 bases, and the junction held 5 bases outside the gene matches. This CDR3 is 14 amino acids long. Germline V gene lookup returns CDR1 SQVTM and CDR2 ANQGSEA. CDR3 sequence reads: CSVHRDSSYNEQFF. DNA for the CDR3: TGCAGCGTCCACCGGGACAGCTCCTACAATGAGCAGTTCTTC.

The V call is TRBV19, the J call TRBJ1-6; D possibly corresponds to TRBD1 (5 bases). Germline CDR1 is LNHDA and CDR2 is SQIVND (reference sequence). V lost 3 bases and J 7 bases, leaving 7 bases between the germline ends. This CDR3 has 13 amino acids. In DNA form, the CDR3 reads TGTGCCAGTAGTATGAGGGACAATTCACCCCTCCACTTT. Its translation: CASSMRDNSPLHF. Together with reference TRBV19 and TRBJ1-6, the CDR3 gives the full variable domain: DGGITQSPKYLFRKEGQNVTLSCEQNLNHDAMYWYRQDPGQGLRLIYYSQIVNDFQKGDIAEGYSVSREKKESFPLTVTSAQKNPTAFYLCASSMRDNSPLHFGNGTRLTVT.

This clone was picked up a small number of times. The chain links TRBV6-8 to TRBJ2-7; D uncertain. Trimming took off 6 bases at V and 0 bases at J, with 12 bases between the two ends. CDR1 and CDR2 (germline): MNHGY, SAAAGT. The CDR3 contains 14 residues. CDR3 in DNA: TGTGCCAGCAGCCTGACACTCAGCTCCTACGAGCAGTACTTC. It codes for CASSLTLSSYEQYF.

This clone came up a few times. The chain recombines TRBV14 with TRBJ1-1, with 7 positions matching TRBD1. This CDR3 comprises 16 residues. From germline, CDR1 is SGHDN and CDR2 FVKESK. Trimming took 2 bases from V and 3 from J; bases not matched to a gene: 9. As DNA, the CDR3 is TGTGCCAGCAGCCAACTAGGAGGGGGCAGGGACACTGAAGCTTTCTTT. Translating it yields CASSQLGGGRDTEAFF. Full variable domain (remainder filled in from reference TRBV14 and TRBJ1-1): EAGVTQFPSHSVIEKGQTVTLRCDPISGHDNLYWYRRVMGKEIKFLLHFVKESKQDESGMPNNRFLAERTGGTYSTLKVQPAELEDSGVYFCASSQLGGGRDTEAFFGQGTRLTVV.

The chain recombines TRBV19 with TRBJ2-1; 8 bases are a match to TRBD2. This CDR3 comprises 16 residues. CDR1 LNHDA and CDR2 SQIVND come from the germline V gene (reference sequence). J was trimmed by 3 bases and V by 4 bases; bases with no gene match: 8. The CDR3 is CASSTAGTSFYNEQFF. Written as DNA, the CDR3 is TGTGCCAGTAGTACCGCCGGGACTAGTTTCTACAATGAGCAGTTCTTC.

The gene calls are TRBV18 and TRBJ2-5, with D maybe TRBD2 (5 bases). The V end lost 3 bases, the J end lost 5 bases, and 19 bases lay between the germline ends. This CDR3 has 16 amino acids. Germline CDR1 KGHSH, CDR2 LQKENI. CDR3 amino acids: CASSPVATVTGETQYF. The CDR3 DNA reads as TGTGCCAGCTCACCCGTCGCGACTGTAACGGGGGAGACCCAGTACTTC.

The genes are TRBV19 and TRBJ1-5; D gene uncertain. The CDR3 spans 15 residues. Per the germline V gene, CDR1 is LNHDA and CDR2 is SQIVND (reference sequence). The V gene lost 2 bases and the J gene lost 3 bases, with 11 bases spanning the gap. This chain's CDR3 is CASSINPGPNQPQHF. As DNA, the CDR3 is TGTGCCAGTAGTATAAATCCCGGGCCCAATCAGCCCCAGCATTTT. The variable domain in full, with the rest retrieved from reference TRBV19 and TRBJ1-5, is DGGITQSPKYLFRKEGQNVTLSCEQNLNHDAMYWYRQDPGQGLRLIYYSQIVNDFQKGDIAEGYSVSREKKESFPLTVTSAQKNPTAFYLCASSINPGPNQPQHFGDGTRLSIL.

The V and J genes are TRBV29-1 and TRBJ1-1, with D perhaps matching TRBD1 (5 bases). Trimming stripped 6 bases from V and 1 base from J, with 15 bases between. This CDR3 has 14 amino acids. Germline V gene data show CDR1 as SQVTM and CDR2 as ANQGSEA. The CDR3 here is CSVLVWGTNTEAFF. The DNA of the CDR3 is TGCAGCGTACTTGTGTGGGGGACGAACACTGAAGCTTTCTTT.

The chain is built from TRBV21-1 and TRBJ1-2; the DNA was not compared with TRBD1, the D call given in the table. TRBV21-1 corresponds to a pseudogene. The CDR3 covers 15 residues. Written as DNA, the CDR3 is TGTGCCAGCAGCAGGACAGGGGGCTCGCACTATGGCTACACCTTC. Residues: CASSRTGGSHYGYTF.

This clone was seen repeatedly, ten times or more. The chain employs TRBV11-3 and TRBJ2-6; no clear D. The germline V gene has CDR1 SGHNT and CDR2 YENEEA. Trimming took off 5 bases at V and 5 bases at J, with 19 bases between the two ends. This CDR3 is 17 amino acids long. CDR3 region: CASSVKAPQSRANVLTF. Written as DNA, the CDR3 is TGTGCCAGCAGCGTAAAAGCCCCACAAAGTCGGGCCAACGTCCTGACTTTC.

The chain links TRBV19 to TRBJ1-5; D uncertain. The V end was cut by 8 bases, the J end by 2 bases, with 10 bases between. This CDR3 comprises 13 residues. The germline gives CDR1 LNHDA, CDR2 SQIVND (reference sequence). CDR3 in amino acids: CASRVPGNQPQHF. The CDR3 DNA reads TGTGCCAGTCGGGTCCCCGGCAATCAGCCCCAGCATTTT.

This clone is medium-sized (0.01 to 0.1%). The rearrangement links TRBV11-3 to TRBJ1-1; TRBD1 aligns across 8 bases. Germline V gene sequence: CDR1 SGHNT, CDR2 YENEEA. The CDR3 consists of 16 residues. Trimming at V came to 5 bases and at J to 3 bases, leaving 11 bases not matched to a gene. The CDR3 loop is CASSHRRGRGYTEAFF. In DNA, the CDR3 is TGTGCCAGCAGCCACCGCAGGGGGCGCGGGTACACTGAAGCTTTCTTT.

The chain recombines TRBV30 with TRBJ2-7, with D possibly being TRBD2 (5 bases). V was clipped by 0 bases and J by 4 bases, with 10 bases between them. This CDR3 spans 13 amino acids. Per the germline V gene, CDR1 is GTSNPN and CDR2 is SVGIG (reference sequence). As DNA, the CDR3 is TGTGCCTGGAGTGTACGCCGGGGATACGAGCAGTACTTC. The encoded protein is CAWSVRRGYEQYF.

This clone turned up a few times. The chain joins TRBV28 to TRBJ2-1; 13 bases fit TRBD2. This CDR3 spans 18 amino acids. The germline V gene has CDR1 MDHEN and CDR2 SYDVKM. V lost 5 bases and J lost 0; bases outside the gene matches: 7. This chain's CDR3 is CASSPPGLAGSSYNEQFF. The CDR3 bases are TGTGCCAGCAGTCCACCGGGACTAGCGGGGAGCTCCTACAATGAGCAGTTCTTC.

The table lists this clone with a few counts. The CDR3 DNA reads as TGTGCCAGCAGTGAACAGGGGATGTTTGACGAGCAGTACTTC. It yields the protein CASSEQGMFDEQYF. V and J are TRBV9 and TRBJ2-7; 7 nucleotides agree with TRBD1. The germline gives CDR1 SGDLS, CDR2 YYNGEE. The CDR3 length is 14 residues. The V gene end was trimmed by 5 bases and the J gene end by 5 bases; junction bases not matched to a gene: 10.

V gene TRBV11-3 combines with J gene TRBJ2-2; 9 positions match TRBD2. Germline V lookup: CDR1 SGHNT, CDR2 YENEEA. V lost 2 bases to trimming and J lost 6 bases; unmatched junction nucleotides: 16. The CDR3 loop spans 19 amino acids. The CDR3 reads CASSLSAGGGNGRAGELFF. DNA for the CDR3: TGTGCCAGCAGCTTATCCGCGGGAGGGGGAAACGGGCGCGCCGGGGAGCTGTTTTTT.

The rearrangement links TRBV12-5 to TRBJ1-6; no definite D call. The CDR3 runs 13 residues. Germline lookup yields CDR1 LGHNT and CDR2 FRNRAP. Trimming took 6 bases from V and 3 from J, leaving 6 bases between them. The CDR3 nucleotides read TGTGCTAGTGGCCGGGACTATAATTCACCCCTCCACTTT. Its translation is CASGRDYNSPLHF.

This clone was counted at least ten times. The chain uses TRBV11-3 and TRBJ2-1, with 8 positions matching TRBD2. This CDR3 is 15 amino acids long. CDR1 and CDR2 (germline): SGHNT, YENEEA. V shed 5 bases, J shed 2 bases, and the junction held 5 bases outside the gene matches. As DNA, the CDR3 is TGTGCCAGCAGCCGTACTAGCGGCCCCTACAATGAGCAGTTCTTC. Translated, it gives CASSRTSGPYNEQFF.

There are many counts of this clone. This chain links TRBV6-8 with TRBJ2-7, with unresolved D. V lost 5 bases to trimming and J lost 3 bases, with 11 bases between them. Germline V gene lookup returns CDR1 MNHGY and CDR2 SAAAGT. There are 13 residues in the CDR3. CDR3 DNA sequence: TGTGCCAGCAGTCCGGACGGGCTCTACGAGCAGTACTTC. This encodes CASSPDGLYEQYF.

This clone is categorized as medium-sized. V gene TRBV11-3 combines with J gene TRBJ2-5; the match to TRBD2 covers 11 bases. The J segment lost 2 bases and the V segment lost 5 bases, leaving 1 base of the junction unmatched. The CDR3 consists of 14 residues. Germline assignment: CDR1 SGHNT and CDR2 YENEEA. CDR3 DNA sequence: TGTGCCAGCAGCGCTAGCGGGGGGCAAGAGACCCAGTACTTC. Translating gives CASSASGGQETQYF.

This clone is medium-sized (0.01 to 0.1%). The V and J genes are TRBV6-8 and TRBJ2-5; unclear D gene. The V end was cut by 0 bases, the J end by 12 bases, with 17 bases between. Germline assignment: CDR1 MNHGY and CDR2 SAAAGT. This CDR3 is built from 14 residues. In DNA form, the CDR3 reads TGTGCCAGCAGTTACTCAGGCGTCCTCGGGCCAAAGTACTTC. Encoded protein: CASSYSGVLGPKYF.

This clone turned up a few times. In DNA form, the CDR3 reads TGTGCCAGCCGACTTAACTGGGGCGAAAAAGGTGAAGCTTTCTTT. It codes for CASRLNWGEKGEAFF. The rearrangement links TRBV6-8 to TRBJ1-1; D possibly corresponds to TRBD1 (5 bases). The CDR3 consists of 15 residues. Germline V gene sequence: CDR1 MNHGY, CDR2 SAAAGT. The germline V and J ends were trimmed by 8 bases and 7 bases, with 23 bases remaining between them.

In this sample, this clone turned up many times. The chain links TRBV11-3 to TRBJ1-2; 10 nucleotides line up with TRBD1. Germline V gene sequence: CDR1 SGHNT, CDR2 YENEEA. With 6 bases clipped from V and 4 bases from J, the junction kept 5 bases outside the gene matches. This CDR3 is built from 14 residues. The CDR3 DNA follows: TGTGCCAGCAGTTCCGGGACAGGGGTCTATGGCTACACCTTC. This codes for CASSSGTGVYGYTF.

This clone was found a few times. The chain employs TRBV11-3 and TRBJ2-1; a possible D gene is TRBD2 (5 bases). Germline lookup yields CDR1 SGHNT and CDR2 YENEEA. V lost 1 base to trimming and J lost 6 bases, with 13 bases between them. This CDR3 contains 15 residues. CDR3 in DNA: TGTGCCAGCAGCTTAGGAACCCCGGGAACCAATGAGCAGTTCTTC. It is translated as CASSLGTPGTNEQFF.

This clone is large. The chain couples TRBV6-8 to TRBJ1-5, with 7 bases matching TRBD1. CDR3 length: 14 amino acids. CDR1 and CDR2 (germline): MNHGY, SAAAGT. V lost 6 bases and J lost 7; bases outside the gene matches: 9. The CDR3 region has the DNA TGTGCCAGCAGGCCTGACAGGGTTGAACAGCCCCAGCATTTT. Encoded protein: CASRPDRVEQPQHF.

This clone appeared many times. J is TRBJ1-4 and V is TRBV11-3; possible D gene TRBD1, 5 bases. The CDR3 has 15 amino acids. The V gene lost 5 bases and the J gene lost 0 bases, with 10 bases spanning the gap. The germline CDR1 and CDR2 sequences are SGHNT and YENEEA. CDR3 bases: TGTGCCAGCAGCACGGGGCCGGCAACTAATGAAAAACTGTTTTTT. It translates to CASSTGPATNEKLFF. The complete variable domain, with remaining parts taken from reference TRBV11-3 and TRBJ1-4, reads EAGVVQSPRYKIIEKKQPVAFWCNPISGHNTLYWYLQNLGQGPELLIRYENEEAVDDSQLPKDRFSAERLKGVDSTLKIQPAELGDSAVYLCASSTGPATNEKLFFGSGTQLSVL.

The CDR3 spells CASRLAGGPDTQYF. CDR3 sequence (DNA): TGCGCCAGCCGACTAGCGGGGGGGCCAGATACGCAGTATTTT. The chain carries TRBV5-1 and TRBJ2-3, with TRBD2 matching 14 bases. Per germline, CDR1 SGHRS and CDR2 YFSETQ. The CDR3 runs 14 residues. With V trimmed by 7 bases and J by 4 bases, 2 bases remained unmatched.

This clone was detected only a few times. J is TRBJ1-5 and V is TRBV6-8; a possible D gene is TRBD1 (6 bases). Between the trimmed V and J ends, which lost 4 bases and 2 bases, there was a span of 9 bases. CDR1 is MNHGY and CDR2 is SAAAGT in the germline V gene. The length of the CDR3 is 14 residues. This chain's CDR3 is CASSWGAGNQPQHF. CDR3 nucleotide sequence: TGTGCCAGCAGTTGGGGGGCTGGCAATCAGCCCCAGCATTTT.